This is a list of T cell receptor beta chains from one sample in a study of immune cell composition in non-small cell lung cancer. Sequencing was performed with immunoSEQ multiplex PCR; in TCRdb, only in-frame clones are kept and a portion is missing. The data show about 3,000 clones, 66% seen once. Sample: non-adjacent lung tissue. The source is a human donor with non-small cell lung cancer. Each CDR3 is given with its conserved first and last residue. A D gene is named only where the DNA matches it firmly. Some rows mark clone size as missing; the rest say once, few, many or name a class of expanded clone.

TRBJ1-1	NA	TRBV19	NA	CASAPRTVNTEAFF	TGTGCCAGCGCTCCGCGGACTGTGAACACTGAAGCTTTCTTT
TRBJ1-5	NA	TRBV6-5	NA	CASTLDTSNQPQHF	TGTGCCAGTACCCTGGACACGAGCAATCAGCCCCAGCATTTT
TRBJ1-2	TRBD1	TRBV5-4	NA	CASSGQGWGYTF	TGTGCCAGCAGCGGACAGGGCTGGGGCTACACCTTC
TRBJ1-6	NA	TRBV18	NA	CASSPQSAGNSPLHF	TGTGCCAGCTCACCACAGTCGGCGGGGAATTCACCCCTCCACTTT
TRBJ2-3	NA	TRBV29-1	NA	CSVRREGAGAPDTQYF	TGCAGCGTTCGCCGGGAAGGGGCAGGGGCCCCAGATACGCAGTATTTT
TRBJ2-5	NA	TRBV11-2	few	CASSLGAGPQETQYF	TGTGCCAGCAGCTTAGGTGCAGGCCCACAAGAGACCCAGTACTTC
TRBJ2-2	NA	TRBV6-6	NA	CASTPGFGELFF	TGTGCCAGCACCCCGGGATTCGGGGAGCTGTTTTTT
TRBJ2-1	NA	TRBV5-1	few	CASSPTGQSEQFF	TGCGCCAGCAGCCCCACAGGGCAAAGTGAGCAGTTCTTC
TRBJ2-7	TRBD1	TRBV5-1	NA	CASSRGQGDEQYF	TGCGCCAGCAGCAGAGGACAGGGAGACGAGCAGTACTTC
TRBJ1-2	TRBD1	TRBV5-1	few	CASSLLDRGPDGYTF	TGCGCCAGCAGTCTACTAGACAGGGGGCCTGATGGCTACACCTTC
TRBJ1-3	TRBD1	TRBV19	NA	CASSKGQGVSGNTIYF	TGTGCCAGTAGTAAGGGACAGGGAGTTTCTGGAAACACCATATATTTT
TRBJ2-7	TRBD1	TRBV6-9	few	CASSSTTGGHEQYF	TGTGCCAGCAGTTCTACGACAGGGGGGCACGAGCAGTACTTC
TRBJ1-1	NA	TRBV4-2	NA	CASSSTVNTEAFF	TGTGCCAGCAGCTCGACAGTGAACACTGAAGCTTTCTTT
TRBJ1-4	NA	TRBV30	NA	CAWSAGAQGNEKLFF	TGTGCCTGGAGTGCAGGAGCCCAGGGTAATGAAAAACTGTTTTTT
TRBJ1-1	NA	TRBV13	NA	CASSIGDHGGTEAFF	TGTGCCAGCAGCATAGGGGACCACGGAGGCACTGAAGCTTTCTTT
TRBJ2-7	NA	TRBV28	few	CASSSGDWEQYF	TGTGCCAGCAGTTCAGGGGATTGGGAGCAGTACTTC
TRBJ2-3	NA	TRBV5-1	NA	CASGRRGGTDTQYF	TGCGCCAGCGGCCGTCGGGGAGGCACAGATACGCAGTATTTT
TRBJ1-6	TRBD1	TRBV4-1	NA	CASSQARDSNSPLHF	TGCGCCAGCAGCCAAGCTAGGGACAGTAATTCACCCCTCCACTTT
TRBJ2-4	TRBD1	TRBV5-5	NA	CASAKPQGASLVAKNIQYF	TGTGCCAGCGCGAAACCCCAGGGGGCTAGTTTGGTGGCCAAAAACATTCAGTACTTC
TRBJ2-5	TRBD1	TRBV27	NA	CASSQGQNQETQYF	TGTGCCAGCAGCCAGGGACAGAACCAAGAGACCCAGTACTTC
TRBJ2-7	NA	TRBV10-3	few	CAIRSPGLQHEQYF	TGTGCCATCAGATCACCGGGACTCCAGCACGAGCAGTACTTC
TRBJ1-1	NA	TRBV28	once	CASSLSTEAFF	TGTGCCAGCAGTTTGAGCACTGAAGCTTTCTTT
TRBJ2-3	TRBD2	TRBV6-4	NA	CASSLAGGSDTQYF	TGTGCCAGTTCTCTAGCGGGGGGGTCAGATACGCAGTATTTT
TRBJ2-2	NA	TRBV5-1	NA	CASSLGQDFTGELFF	TGCGCCAGCAGCTTGGGGCAGGACTTCACCGGGGAGCTGTTTTTT
TRBJ2-1	NA	TRBV30	NA	CAWNLGAGDEQFF	TGTGCCTGGAATCTGGGGGCGGGCGATGAGCAGTTCTTC
TRBJ2-2	NA	TRBV18	NA	CASSPPTGAYTGELFF	TGTGCCAGCTCACCACCGACGGGAGCCTACACCGGGGAGCTGTTTTTT
TRBJ1-1	NA	TRBV7-2	NA	CASSLPSDSEAFF	TGTGCCAGCAGCTTACCCTCCGACAGCGAAGCTTTCTTT
TRBJ1-1	NA	TRBV6-5	NA	CASSSRDSEAFF	TGTGCCAGCAGTTCCAGGGATTCTGAAGCTTTCTTT
TRBJ2-7	NA	TRBV6-1	NA	CASTHRSSYEQYF	TGTGCCAGCACTCACAGGAGTTCCTACGAGCAGTACTTC
TRBJ1-2	TRBD1	TRBV6-5	few	CASSVTGGWGYTF	TGTGCCAGCAGTGTTACAGGGGGCTGGGGCTACACCTTC
TRBJ2-5	NA	TRBV4-2	NA	CASSLGRARDQETQYF	TGTGCCAGCAGCTTGGGAAGGGCGCGGGATCAAGAGACCCAGTACTTC
TRBJ2-5	TRBD2	TRBV7-7	once	CASSLVGGAPETQYF	TGTGCCAGCAGCTTAGTCGGGGGGGCACCAGAGACCCAGTACTTC